This T cell receptor (beta chain) was sequenced for a study of T cells after yellow fever vaccination. Study-level points and caveats: Post-booster repertoires again held most primary-vaccination clones (about 96% CD4, 88% CD8).

This CDR3 has 13 residues. Trimming stripped 5 bases from V and 3 bases from J, with 10 bases between. CDR1 SGHVS and CDR2 FNYEAQ come from the germline V gene. As TCR cDNA was made by 5'RACE template switching, a universal primer site and UMIs were added. TCRdb analysed the 5' RACE reads with MiXCR anew, one entry per CDR3 protein. The sample yields just under 600,000 distinct CDR3 sequences, 13% seen once. The sample holds many counts of this clonotype. Its antigen is unknown. This sequence was found in a man aged 30-40 years who received the YFV17D yellow fever vaccine. The chain is built from TRBV7-6 and TRBJ1-1; no firm D call. This material consisted of PBMCs, taken on the day of the yellow fever booster vaccination. CDR3 nucleotides: TGTGCCAGCAGCCCCCGGCGGGACACTGAAGCTTTCTTT. Protein sequence: CASSPRRDTEAFF. Together with reference TRBV7-6 and TRBJ1-1, the CDR3 gives the full variable domain: GAGVSQSPRYKVTKRGQDVALRCDPISGHVSLYWYRQALGQGPEFLTYFNYEAQQDKSGLPNDRFSAERPEGSISTLTIQRTEQRDSAMYRCASSPRRDTEAFFGQGTRLTVV.